Presented here are 3 T cell receptor beta chains from one specimen sequenced in a study of blood T cell repertoires in COVID-19. The table came from immunoSEQ multiplex PCR; TCRdb's copy has only in-frame clones and leaves some out. The sample contains 150,000 to 200,000 clones, approximately 75% of which appear only once. Input material: peripheral blood. These receptors all come from a human donor in a cohort sampled during active COVID-19.

J is TRBJ1-1 and V is TRBV7-2; TRBD1 might be the D (6 bases). This CDR3 comprises 14 residues. The ends were cut back, 3 bases at V and 0 bases at J, with 8 bases in the middle. From germline, CDR1 is SGHTA and CDR2 FQGNSA. In DNA, the CDR3 is TGTGCCAGCAGCTTTAACAGGGTGAACACTGAAGCTTTCTTT. Encoded protein: CASSFNRVNTEAFF. Using reference TRBV7-2 and TRBJ1-1 for the parts outside the CDR3, the full variable domain is GAGVSQSPSNKVTEKGKDVELRCDPISGHTALYWYRQSLGQGLEFLIYFQGNSAPDKSGLPSDRFSAERTGGSVSTLTIQRTQQEDSAVYLCASSFNRVNTEAFFGQGTRLTVV.

The chain combines TRBV7-3 with TRBJ2-3; the D gene is possibly TRBD1 (6 bases). Germline assignment: CDR1 SGHTA and CDR2 FQGTGA. Trimming left V 0 bases short and J 4 bases short, with 11 bases between. The CDR3 covers 15 residues. CDR3 coding DNA: TGTGCCAGCAGCTTAACAAAGGGGGATGCAGATACGCAGTATTTT. Amino acids: CASSLTKGDADTQYF.

J is TRBJ2-1 and V is TRBV7-3, with 7 bases lining up with TRBD2. Trimming cost V 2 bases and J 3 bases; bases outside gene matches: 22. Germline-derived CDR1 and CDR2 are SGHTA and FQGTGA. The CDR3 length is 21 residues. CDR3 sequence (DNA): TGTGCCAGCAGCTTACGTGGAGGGGCTAGCGGAAACAAGGGAGACTACAATGAGCAGTTCTTC. Its protein product is CASSLRGGASGNKGDYNEQFF.